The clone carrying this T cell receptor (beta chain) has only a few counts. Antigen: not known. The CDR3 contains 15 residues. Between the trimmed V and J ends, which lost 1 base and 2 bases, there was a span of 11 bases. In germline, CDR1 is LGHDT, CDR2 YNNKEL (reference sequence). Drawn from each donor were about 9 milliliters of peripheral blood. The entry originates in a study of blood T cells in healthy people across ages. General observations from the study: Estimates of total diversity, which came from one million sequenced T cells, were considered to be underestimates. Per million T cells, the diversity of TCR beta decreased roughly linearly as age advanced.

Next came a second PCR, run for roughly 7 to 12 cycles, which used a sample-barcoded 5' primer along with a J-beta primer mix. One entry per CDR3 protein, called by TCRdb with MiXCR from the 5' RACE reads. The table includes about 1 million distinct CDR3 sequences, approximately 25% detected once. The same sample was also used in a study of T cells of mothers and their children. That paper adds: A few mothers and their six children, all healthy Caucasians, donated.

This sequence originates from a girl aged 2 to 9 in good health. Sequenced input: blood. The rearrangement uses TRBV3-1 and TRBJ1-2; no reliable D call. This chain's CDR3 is CASSQGSWLNYGYTF. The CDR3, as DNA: TGTGCCAGCAGCCAAGGTTCTTGGTTAAACTATGGCTACACCTTC.